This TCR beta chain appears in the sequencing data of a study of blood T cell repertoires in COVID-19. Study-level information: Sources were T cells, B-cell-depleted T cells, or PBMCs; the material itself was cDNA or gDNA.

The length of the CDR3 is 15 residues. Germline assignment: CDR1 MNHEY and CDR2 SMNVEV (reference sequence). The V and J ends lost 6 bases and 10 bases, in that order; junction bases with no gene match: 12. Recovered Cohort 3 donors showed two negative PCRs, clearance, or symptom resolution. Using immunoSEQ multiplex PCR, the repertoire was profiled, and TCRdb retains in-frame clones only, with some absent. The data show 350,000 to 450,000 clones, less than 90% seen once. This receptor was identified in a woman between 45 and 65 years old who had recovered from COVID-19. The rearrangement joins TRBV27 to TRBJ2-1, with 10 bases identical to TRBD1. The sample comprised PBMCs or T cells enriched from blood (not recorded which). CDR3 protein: CASRLGARTGGEQFF. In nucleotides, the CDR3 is TGTGCCAGCAGGCTGGGTGCCCGGACAGGGGGAGAGCAGTTCTTC.